The TCR beta chain described here comes from a study of T cells expressing NK-cell markers. Findings and caveats of the study: In four donors, dominant clonotypes made up about 25-60.1% of CD3+CD56-NKG2C+ cells.

Using the 5' RACE reads, TCRdb records one entry per CDR3 protein without DNA. The table counts around 180,000 distinct CDR3 sequences; around 20% lies in the top ten. The CDR3 sequence is 17 residues long. From germline, CDR1 is PRHDT and CDR2 FYEKMQ (reference sequence). About this clonotype itself: Its cognate antigen is unknown.

Sequences were obtained from blood T cells: a sorted CD56 or NKG2C T cell subset, CD4+ or CD8+ T cells, or bulk PBMC T cells (not recorded which). The TCR sequence derives from a man between 18 and 69 years old in good health. The V call is TRBV13, the J call TRBJ2-1; the TCRdb call, TRBD2, lacks DNA for checking. The CDR3 loop is CASSEASGGALYNEQFF.